The 13 T cell receptor beta chains presented below share a single source sample, sequenced in a study of cytomegalovirus exposure and HLA in healthy donors. The study ran its PCR with 60 Vbeta and 13 Jbeta primers. TCRdb's copy holds only in-frame clones and misses some; the assay was immunoSEQ multiplex PCR. The sample lists about 190,000 clones; approximately 75% were seen once. Sequences were obtained from PBMCs. The origin of the receptors is a young man in good health and CMV-seropositive.

V gene TRBV9 combines with J gene TRBJ2-7; TRBD1 aligns across 10 bases. CDR3 length: 16 amino acids. J gave up 4 bases and V 3 bases, and 10 bases lay outside the gene matches. CDR1 is SGDLS, CDR2 YYNGEE, per germline. Here the CDR3 reads CASSATPGQGIYEQYF. DNA for the CDR3: TGTGCCAGCAGCGCGACACCGGGACAGGGGATTTACGAGCAGTACTTC.

Regarding this clone: An end of the junction differs from the germline gene, which may be a read error. This same CDR3 is encoded by further DNA sequences in the sample. The CDR3 protein is CAGAPNTGELFF. For the CDR3, the DNA is TGTGCCGGGGCACCGAACACTGGGGAGCTGTTTTTT. The rearrangement joins TRBV30 to TRBJ2-2; D perhaps matches TRBD1 (5 bases). The CDR3 extends over 12 amino acids. Germline assignment: CDR1 GTSNPN and CDR2 SVGIG (reference sequence). The full variable domain, rest sourced from reference TRBV30 and TRBJ2-2, is SQTIHQWPATLVQPVGSPLSLECTVEGTSNPNLYWYRQAAGRGLQLLFYSVGIGQISSEVPQNLSASRPQDRQFILSSKKLLLSDSGFYLCAGAPNTGELFFGEGSRLTVL.

The V call is TRBV25-1, the J call TRBJ2-3; D is perhaps TRBD1 (6 bases). The CDR3 has 14 residues. Germline V gives CDR1 MGHDK, CDR2 SYGVNS. Trimming cost V 2 bases and J 7 bases, with 13 bases left between them. For the CDR3, the DNA is TGTGCCAGCAGTGAAAGCGACAGGATATATACGCAGTATTTT. This sequence encodes CASSESDRIYTQYF.

The chain couples TRBV7-2 to TRBJ2-7; TRBD2 matches at 7 bases. Trimming took 5 bases from V and 3 from J; bases not matched to a gene: 7. The CDR3 sequence is 14 residues long. Looked up from germline, CDR1 is SGHTA and CDR2 is FQGNSA. CDR3 in amino acids: CASSPGGGNYEQYF. CDR3 bases: TGTGCCAGCAGCCCGGGGGGAGGTAACTACGAGCAGTACTTC.

The J gene is TRBJ1-6, the V gene TRBV2, with 9 bases fitting TRBD1. The CDR3 spans 15 residues. The V and J ends lost 7 bases and 9 bases, in that order; junction bases with no gene match: 10. CDR1 is SNHLY and CDR2 is FYNNEI in the germline V gene. The CDR3 DNA follows: TGTGCCAGCACCCGGACAGGGGCCATGCTTTCACCCCTCCACTTT. Amino acid sequence: CASTRTGAMLSPLHF. The whole variable domain, filled in from reference TRBV2 and TRBJ1-6, reads EPEVTQTPSHQVTQMGQEVILRCVPISNHLYFYWYRQILGQKVEFLVSFYNNEISEKSEIFDDQFSVERPDGSNFTLKIRSTKLEDSAMYFCASTRTGAMLSPLHFGNGTRLTVT.

This clone was picked up one time. This rearrangement joins TRBV7-8 to TRBJ2-7; 14 bases align to TRBD2. Looked up from germline, CDR1 is SGHVS and CDR2 is FQNEAQ. The V segment lost 2 bases and the J segment 4 bases; nucleotides outside the gene matches: 7. The CDR3 extends over 17 amino acids. The CDR3 DNA sequence: TGTGCCAGCAGCTTAACGGGGACTAGCGGGAGTGGGTACGAGCAGTACTTC. Translation: CASSLTGTSGSGYEQYF. Drawing the rest from reference TRBV7-8 and TRBJ2-7, the complete variable domain is GAGVSQSPRYKVAKRGQDVALRCDPISGHVSLFWYQQALGQGPEFLTYFQNEAQLDKSGLPSDRFFAERPEGSVSTLKIQRTQQEDSAVYLCASSLTGTSGSGYEQYFGPGTRLTVT.

This sequence joins TRBV15 and TRBJ1-4; D gene uncertain. The CDR3 has 14 residues. CDR1 and CDR2 (germline): LNHNV, YYDKDF (reference sequence). Trimming removed 3 bases at V and 6 bases at J, with 11 bases between. The CDR3 nucleotides read TGTGCCACCAGCAGTTCCGGCGCGGATGAAAAACTGTTTTTT. This gives the protein CATSSSGADEKLFF.

The chain carries TRBV7-3 and TRBJ2-2; possible D gene TRBD2, 5 bases. V shed 5 bases and J shed 4 bases, with 8 bases lying between them. This CDR3 has 13 amino acids. The germline V gene has CDR1 SGHTA and CDR2 FQGTGA. The CDR3, as DNA: TGTGCCAGCAGCGCCCTAGCCACCGGGGAGCTGTTTTTT. This sequence encodes CASSALATGELFF.

The chain uses TRBV7-3 and TRBJ2-7; TRBD2 might be the D (5 bases). CDR3 length: 14 amino acids. V dropped 0 bases and J dropped 1 base, with 7 bases sitting between them. The germline V gene encodes CDR1 SGHTA and CDR2 FQGTGA. In DNA, the CDR3 is TGTGCCAGCAGCTTAACGGACTCTTCCTACGAGCAGTACTTC. Translating gives CASSLTDSSYEQYF.

J is TRBJ1-5 and V is TRBV5-1; tentative D call: TRBD1 (5 bases). This CDR3 has 15 residues. The ends were cut back, 0 bases at V and 0 bases at J, with 7 bases in the middle. Germline CDR1 and CDR2: SGHRS and YFSETQ. The CDR3 nucleotides are TGCGCCAGCAGCTTGGGAGACAGTAGCAATCAGCCCCAGCATTTT. Its translation is CASSLGDSSNQPQHF.

The rearrangement uses TRBV27 and TRBJ2-5; 7 bases map to TRBD2. Germline loops: CDR1 MNHEY, CDR2 SMNVEV (reference sequence). CDR3 length: 15 amino acids. Trimming took 3 bases from V and 1 from J; bases not matched to a gene: 5. DNA for the CDR3: TGTGCCAGCAGTTTGGGGGGGGGAGCCCAAGAGACCCAGTACTTC. It is translated as CASSLGGGAQETQYF.

The rearrangement joins TRBV7-2 to TRBJ2-3; 13 nucleotides agree with TRBD2. The CDR3 is made up of 19 amino acids. V lost 5 bases, J lost 0 bases, and 11 bases stayed unmatched. Germline V lookup: CDR1 SGHTA, CDR2 FQGNSA. The CDR3 here is CASSARTSGGTLSTDTQYF. The CDR3 DNA is TGTGCCAGCAGCGCCCGGACTAGCGGGGGCACCCTTAGCACAGATACGCAGTATTTT.

This rearrangement joins TRBV7-2 to TRBJ2-1; the match to TRBD2 covers 10 bases. The CDR3 runs to 17 residues. Trimming cost V 1 base and J 10 bases; bases outside gene matches: 13. The germline V gene has CDR1 SGHTA and CDR2 FQGNSA. The CDR3 bases are TGTGCCAGCAGCTTAGTAGGCCTAGCGGGAGTTGGTGGGGAGCAGTTCTTC. Protein product: CASSLVGLAGVGGEQFF. The full variable domain, in which reference TRBV7-2 and TRBJ2-1 provide the parts outside the CDR3, is GAGVSQSPSNKVTEKGKDVELRCDPISGHTALYWYRQSLGQGLEFLIYFQGNSAPDKSGLPSDRFSAERTGGSVSTLTIQRTQQEDSAVYLCASSLVGLAGVGGEQFFGPGTRLTVL.